This T cell receptor beta chain was sequenced in a study of cytomegalovirus exposure and HLA in healthy donors. Findings and limits, study-wide: Some V segments could not be told apart, so they were left out, TRBV6-2 and TRBV6-3 among them. Later analysis showed most CMV-associated TCR beta chains appearing HLA-restricted. About 90% or about 30% of the time was how often most TCR beta V segments were productive, according to an earlier analysis.

PCR primers comprised 60 Vbeta and 13 Jbeta primers. Assay used: immunoSEQ multiplex PCR; TCRdb lists only in-frame clones, some missing. Among about 120,000 clones listed, 70% to 85% were seen once. The germline V gene encodes CDR1 SEHNR and CDR2 FQNEAQ (reference sequence). The CDR3 has 15 residues. Concerning this clone: Its antigen is not identified. One end of the junction is discordant with germline, which a read error may explain.

This TCR was recovered from a man younger than 35 in good health and CMV-seropositive. The chain has TRBV7-9 and TRBJ2-1; a weak D match, TRBD1 (6 bases). Source material: PBMCs. The CDR3 DNA follows: TGTTCCAGCAGCCCTCCAGGGGCTCCGGGAAATGAGCAGTTCTTC. Its translation is CSSSPPGAPGNEQFF.